Listed below are T cell receptor beta chains from one sample, sequenced in a study of long-term antiretroviral therapy in people with HIV. The data were produced by immunoSEQ multiplex PCR, yet TCRdb's version contains in-frame clones alone and is incomplete. The sample includes around 20,000 clones, 84% of them seen just once. The source material was unsorted PBMCs, sampled about 5.7 years after starting antiretroviral therapy. The receptors come from a young man with HIV. CDR3s include the opening cysteine and the closing phenylalanine or tryptophan. Fields, in order: D gene, V gene, clone size, J gene, CDR3 DNA, CDR3 protein. The D gene is left open where the match is weak. Expanded clones are given a class, and other clones once, few, many or no size at all.

-	TRBV30	once	TRBJ1-1	TGTGCCTGGAGTGTAGGCGGTGGCGCTTTCTTT	CAWSVGGGAFF
-	TRBV5-6	-	TRBJ1-1	TGTGCCAGCAGCCCGGGACTCCGAGGGACTGAAGCTTTCTTT	CASSPGLRGTEAFF
TRBD1	TRBV28	-	TRBJ1-1	TGTGCCAGCAGTTCTTACCCGGGACAGGGGCCGAACACTGAAGCTTTCTTT	CASSSYPGQGPNTEAFF
TRBD1	TRBV5-5	-	TRBJ2-2	TGTGCCAGCAGGCCCGGGACAGCCACCGGGGAGCTGTTTTTT	CASRPGTATGELFF
TRBD2	TRBV11-2	-	TRBJ2-1	TGTGCCACCGCGCTAGGACTAGCGGGTTACAATGAGCAGTTCTTC	CATALGLAGYNEQFF
TRBD1	TRBV2	-	TRBJ1-5	TGTGCCAGCAGTGAAACAGGGGGGAGCAATCAGCCCCAGCATTTT	CASSETGGSNQPQHF
TRBD1	TRBV19	once	TRBJ2-7	TGTGCCAGTAGTGAATTTTACGACAGGGCAGCCTACGAGCAGTACTTC	CASSEFYDRAAYEQYF
-	TRBV18	-	TRBJ2-1	TGTGCCAGCTCCATGACAGGCCTTTACAATGAGCAGTTCTTC	CASSMTGLYNEQFF
-	TRBV6-1	-	TRBJ2-3	TGTGCCAGCAGTGTAAACGGGCGAGATACGCAGTATTTT	CASSVNGRDTQYF
-	TRBV1	-	TRBJ1-1	TGCACCAGCAGCCAAGTCCGGGGCAGGGAAAAGCTCGAAGCTTTCTTT	CTSSQVRGREKLEAFF
TRBD2	TRBV7-2	-	TRBJ2-7	TGTGCCAGCAGCATAACTAGCGGGAGAATGGGCTCCTACGAGCAGTACTTC	CASSITSGRMGSYEQYF
TRBD2	TRBV7-8	-	TRBJ2-7	TGTGCCAGCAGCGGAAGCGGGAGGGCCCACGAGCAGTACTTC	CASSGSGRAHEQYF
-	TRBV5-1	-	TRBJ1-2	TGCGCCAGCAGCGAGCAACTGAATACTAACTATGGCTACACCTTC	CASSEQLNTNYGYTF
TRBD2	TRBV4-1	-	TRBJ2-7	TGCGCCAGCAGCCAAGATCAGCCTAGCGGGGGTGATTCCTACGAGCAGTACTTC	CASSQDQPSGGDSYEQYF
-	TRBV14	-	TRBJ2-2	TGTGCCAGCAGCCAAGATAATAGGGTGACCGGGGAGCTGTTTTTT	CASSQDNRVTGELFF
TRBD1	TRBV20-1	-	TRBJ1-4	TGCAGTGCTAGAGCAACCAGGGGGGTGTTTTTT	CSARATRGVFF
-	TRBV28	-	TRBJ1-2	TGTGCCAGCAGTACCTCCTCCTCCGGGACGGAATATGGCTACACCTTC	CASSTSSSGTEYGYTF
-	TRBV6-6	once	TRBJ1-4	TGTGCCAGCAGCGATATCCGGGACAACTATGAAAAACTGTTTTTT	CASSDIRDNYEKLFF
-	TRBV6-1	-	TRBJ1-3	TGTGCCAGCACCCCCTCGGGGAACGGAAACACCATATATTTT	CASTPSGNGNTIYF
-	TRBV11-3	-	TRBJ2-5	TGTGCCAGCAGCTCGGGGGTCGGGCGGGCTCGAGAGACCCAGTACTTC	CASSSGVGRARETQYF
TRBD1	TRBV28	once	TRBJ1-5	TGTGCCAGCAGCGCCCAAGGACAGGGGGAACAGCCCCAGCATTTT	CASSAQGQGEQPQHF
-	TRBV7-3	-	TRBJ1-1	TGTGCCAGCAGCTTAAAGGGTCAGAACACTGAAGCTTTCTTT	CASSLKGQNTEAFF
TRBD1	TRBV30	-	TRBJ1-6	TGTGCCTGGAGGGTACAGGGGGCCCAGTATAATTCACCCCTCCACTTT	CAWRVQGAQYNSPLHF
-	TRBV4-1	few	TRBJ2-2	TGCGCCAGCAGCCACCCAGGACTCTCCACCGGGGAGCTGTTTTTT	CASSHPGLSTGELFF
-	TRBV2	-	TRBJ2-5	TGTGCCAGCAGTGGTAGCCGGTCCCAGACCCAGTACTTC	CASSGSRSQTQYF
-	TRBV30	-	TRBJ1-2	TGTGCCTGGAGTCCGGGCATGAACTATGGCTACACCTTC	CAWSPGMNYGYTF
-	TRBV2	-	TRBJ1-1	TGTGCCAGCAGGCTCGGGGGTAGGGCTGAAGCTTTCTTT	CASRLGGRAEAFF
-	TRBV7-8	-	TRBJ1-5	TGTGCCAGCAGCTTAGCGGAGTCGACGGTCAATCAGCCCCAGCATTTT	CASSLAESTVNQPQHF
-	TRBV4-1	-	TRBJ2-7	TGCGCCAGCAGCCAAGGAAGGGCCTGGGGGGGGGCCCGAGACGAGCAGTACTTC	CASSQGRAWGGARDEQYF
-	TRBV27	-	TRBJ2-1	TGTGCCAGCCTCCCGAGGGCAAATCGTTACAATGAGCAGTTCTTC	CASLPRANRYNEQFF
-	TRBV4-1	-	TRBJ1-1	TGCGCCAGCAGCCTTCAACCAGGGACGAACACTGAAGCTTTCTTT	CASSLQPGTNTEAFF
TRBD1	TRBV5-6	-	TRBJ2-1	TGTGCCAGCAGCGCCTACAGGGGGGACTACAATGAGCAGTTCTTC	CASSAYRGDYNEQFF
-	TRBV19	-	TRBJ1-5	TGTGCCAGTAGTACCTTGACAGGCGGGGGAAATCAGCCCCAGCATTTT	CASSTLTGGGNQPQHF
-	TRBV29-1	-	TRBJ2-7	TGCAGCGAGTCCCGGGCAACGGACGAGCAGTACTTC	CSESRATDEQYF
TRBD1	TRBV7-3	-	TRBJ1-1	TGTGCCAGCAGCTTAGGGGACAGAGAAGCTTTCTTT	CASSLGDREAFF
TRBD1	TRBV7-9	-	TRBJ2-2	TGTGCCAGCAGCTATCACAGGGGTGTGGGCACCGGGGAGCTGTTTTTT	CASSYHRGVGTGELFF
-	TRBV5-5	few	TRBJ1-1	TGTGCCAGCAGCTTATCGGGGGATACTGAAGCTTTCTTT	CASSLSGDTEAFF
-	TRBV5-4	-	TRBJ2-2	TGTGCCAGCAGCGGGACCACCACCGGGGAGCTGTTTTTT	CASSGTTTGELFF
TRBD1	TRBV11-2	once	TRBJ2-5	TGTGCCAGCAGCTTCAGGGGGCTGGAGACCCAGTACTTC	CASSFRGLETQYF
-	TRBV25-1	-	TRBJ2-5	TGTGCCAGCAGTGACCACAGGGCTCAAGAGACCCAGTACTTC	CASSDHRAQETQYF
-	TRBV29-1	-	TRBJ1-2	TGCAGCGTTGTAGGGCGCTATGGCTACACCTTC	CSVVGRYGYTF
-	TRBV11-2	few	TRBJ1-2	TGTGCCAGCAGCTTATCGGGGGGGGTTGGCTATGGCTACACCTTC	CASSLSGGVGYGYTF
TRBD2	TRBV5-1	once	TRBJ2-5	TGCGCCAGCAGCTTGGGGCTAGCGGGGGTAAAGACCCAGTACTTC	CASSLGLAGVKTQYF
-	TRBV7-9	-	TRBJ1-1	TGTGCCAGCACCCCCCCGGGACCCAGGGCCCCATCGGGCACTGAAGCTTTCTTT	CASTPPGPRAPSGTEAFF
TRBD1	TRBV5-1	few	TRBJ1-5	TGCGCCAGCAGCTCGACAGGGCGCGATCAGCCCCAGCATTTT	CASSSTGRDQPQHF